This entry is about one T cell receptor (beta chain). This entry comes from a study of blood T cell repertoires in COVID-19. At the level of the study: The United States, Italy and Spain provided the acute and convalescent COVID-19 samples. T cells, B-cell-depleted T cells, or PBMCs provided the cDNA or gDNA that served as material.

Profiled with immunoSEQ multiplex PCR; TCRdb holds only in-frame clones, not every one. The sample contains about 180,000 clones, about four fifths of which appear only once. From germline, CDR1 is PRHDT and CDR2 FYEKMQ (reference sequence). This CDR3 is built from 13 residues. Deletions cut 3 bases from V and 3 bases from J, with 9 bases between. Sequenced sample: peripheral blood. The sequence derives from a human donor in a cohort sampled during active COVID-19. The rearrangement uses TRBV13 and TRBJ2-7, with D possibly being TRBD1 (5 bases). CDR3 in amino acids: CASSFQGLYEQYF. DNA for the CDR3: TGTGCCAGCAGCTTCCAGGGTCTCTACGAGCAGTACTTC.